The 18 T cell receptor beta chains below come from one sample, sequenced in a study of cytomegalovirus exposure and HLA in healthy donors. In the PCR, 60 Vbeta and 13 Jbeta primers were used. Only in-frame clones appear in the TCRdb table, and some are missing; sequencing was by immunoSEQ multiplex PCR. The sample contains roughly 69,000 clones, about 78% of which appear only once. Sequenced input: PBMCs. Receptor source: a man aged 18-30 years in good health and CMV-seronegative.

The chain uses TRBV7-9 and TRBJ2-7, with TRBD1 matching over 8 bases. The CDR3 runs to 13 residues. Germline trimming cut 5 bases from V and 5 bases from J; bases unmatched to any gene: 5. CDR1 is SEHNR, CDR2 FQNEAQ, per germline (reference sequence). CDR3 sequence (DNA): TGTGCCAGCAGCCACAGGGGGAACAACGAGCAGTACTTC. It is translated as CASSHRGNNEQYF.

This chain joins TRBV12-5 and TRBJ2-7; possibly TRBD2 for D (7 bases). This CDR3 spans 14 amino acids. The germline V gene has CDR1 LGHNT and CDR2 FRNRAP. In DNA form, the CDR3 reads TGTGCCGTTGTGGGGGGGCGGGAATCCTACGAGCAGTACGTC. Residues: CAVVGGRESYEQYV.

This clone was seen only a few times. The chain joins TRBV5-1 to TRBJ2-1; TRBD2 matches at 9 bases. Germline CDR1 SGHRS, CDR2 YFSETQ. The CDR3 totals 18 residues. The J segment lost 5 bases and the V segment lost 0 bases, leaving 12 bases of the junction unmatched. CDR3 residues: CASSLEIAGADYHNEQFF. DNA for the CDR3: TGCGCCAGCAGCTTGGAAATAGCGGGGGCCGACTACCACAATGAGCAGTTCTTC. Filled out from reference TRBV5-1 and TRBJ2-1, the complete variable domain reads KAGVTQTPRYLIKTRGQQVTLSCSPISGHRSVSWYQQTPGQGLQFLFEYFSETQRNKGNFPGRFSGRQFSNSRSEMNVSTLELGDSALYLCASSLEIAGADYHNEQFFGPGTRLTVL.

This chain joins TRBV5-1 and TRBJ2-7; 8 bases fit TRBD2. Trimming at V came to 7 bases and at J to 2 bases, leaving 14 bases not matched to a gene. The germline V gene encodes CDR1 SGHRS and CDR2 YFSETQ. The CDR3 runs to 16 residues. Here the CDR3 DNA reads TGCGCCAGCCCTAGCGGGCAGAATTATAATACCTACGAGCAGTACGTC. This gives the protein CASPSGQNYNTYEQYV.

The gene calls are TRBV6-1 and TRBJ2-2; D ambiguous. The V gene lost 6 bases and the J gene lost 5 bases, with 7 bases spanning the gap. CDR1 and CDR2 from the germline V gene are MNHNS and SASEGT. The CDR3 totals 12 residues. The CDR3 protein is CASRVQTGELFF. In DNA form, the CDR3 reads TGTGCCAGCAGGGTACAGACCGGGGAGCTGTTTTTT.

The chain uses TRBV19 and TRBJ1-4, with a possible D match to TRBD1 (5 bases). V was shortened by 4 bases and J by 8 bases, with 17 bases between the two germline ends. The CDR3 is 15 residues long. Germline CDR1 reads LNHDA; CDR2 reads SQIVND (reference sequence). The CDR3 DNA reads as TGTGCCAGTAGTAACGCCGGGACTACCTACGAAAAACTGTTTTTT. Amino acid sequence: CASSNAGTTYEKLFF.

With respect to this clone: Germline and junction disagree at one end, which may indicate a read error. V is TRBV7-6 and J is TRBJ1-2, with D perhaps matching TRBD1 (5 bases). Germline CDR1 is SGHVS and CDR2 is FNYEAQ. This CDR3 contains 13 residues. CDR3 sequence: CANSPPTAYGYTF. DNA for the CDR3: TGTGCCAACAGCCCGCCGACAGCCTATGGCTACACCTTC.

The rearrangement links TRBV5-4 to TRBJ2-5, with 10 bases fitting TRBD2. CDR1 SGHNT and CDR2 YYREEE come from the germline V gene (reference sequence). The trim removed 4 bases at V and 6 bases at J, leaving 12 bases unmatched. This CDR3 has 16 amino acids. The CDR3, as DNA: TGTGCCAGCAGCGAGCGGGGGGGGCCTCATCAGCAGACCCAGTACTTC. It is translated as CASSERGGPHQQTQYF.

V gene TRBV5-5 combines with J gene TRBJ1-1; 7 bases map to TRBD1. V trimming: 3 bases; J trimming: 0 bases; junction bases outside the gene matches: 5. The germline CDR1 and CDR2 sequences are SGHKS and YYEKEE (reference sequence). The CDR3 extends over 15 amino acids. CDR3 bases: TGTGCCAGCAGCTCACGGGACAGCCTGAACACTGAAGCTTTCTTT. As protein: CASSSRDSLNTEAFF.

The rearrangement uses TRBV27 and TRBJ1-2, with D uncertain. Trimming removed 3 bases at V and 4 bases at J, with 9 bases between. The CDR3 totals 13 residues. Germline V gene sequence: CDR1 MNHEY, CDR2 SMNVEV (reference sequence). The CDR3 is CASSFRTAYGYTF. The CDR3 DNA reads TGTGCCAGCAGTTTCCGGACTGCCTATGGCTACACCTTC.

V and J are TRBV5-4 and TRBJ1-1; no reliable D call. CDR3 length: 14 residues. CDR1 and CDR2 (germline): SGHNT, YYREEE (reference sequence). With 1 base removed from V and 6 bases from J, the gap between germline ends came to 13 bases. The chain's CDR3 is CASSLLSFSAEAFF. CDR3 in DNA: TGTGCCAGCAGCTTGTTGTCATTTTCAGCTGAAGCTTTCTTT.

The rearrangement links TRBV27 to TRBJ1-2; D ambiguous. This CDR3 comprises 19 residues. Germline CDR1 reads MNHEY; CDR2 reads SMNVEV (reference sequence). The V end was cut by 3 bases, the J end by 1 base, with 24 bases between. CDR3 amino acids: CASSLRTRGRGVGNYGYTF. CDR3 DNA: TGTGCCAGCAGTTTGAGGACCCGAGGGCGCGGCGTCGGTAACTATGGCTACACCTTC.

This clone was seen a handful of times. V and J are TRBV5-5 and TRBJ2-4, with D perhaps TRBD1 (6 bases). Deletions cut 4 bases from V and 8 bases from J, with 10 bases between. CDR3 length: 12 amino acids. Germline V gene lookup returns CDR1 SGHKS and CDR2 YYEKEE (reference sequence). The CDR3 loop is CASSRTVDIQYF. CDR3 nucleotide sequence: TGTGCCAGCAGCAGGACAGTGGACATTCAGTACTTC.

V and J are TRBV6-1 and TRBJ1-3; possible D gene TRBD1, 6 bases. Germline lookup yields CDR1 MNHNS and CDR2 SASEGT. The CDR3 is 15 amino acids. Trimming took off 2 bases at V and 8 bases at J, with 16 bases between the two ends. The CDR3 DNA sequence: TGTGCCAGCAGTGAACAACAGGGCTCTTTTGACACCATATATTTT. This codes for CASSEQQGSFDTIYF.

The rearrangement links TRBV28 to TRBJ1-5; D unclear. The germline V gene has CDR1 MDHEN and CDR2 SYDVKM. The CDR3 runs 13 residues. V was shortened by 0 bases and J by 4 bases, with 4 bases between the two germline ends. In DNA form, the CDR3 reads TGTGCCAGCAGTTTATGGTCTAATCAGCCCCAGCATTTT. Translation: CASSLWSNQPQHF.

CDR3 sequence: CSVEDPSRSSYEQYF. In DNA, the CDR3 is TGCAGCGTTGAAGATCCGTCCCGGAGCTCCTACGAGCAGTACTTC. V usage is TRBV29-1 and J usage is TRBJ2-7; D is unclear. The CDR3 sequence is 15 residues long. Per the germline V gene, CDR1 is SQVTM and CDR2 is ANQGSEA. The V end lost 0 bases, the J end lost 0 bases, and 12 bases lay between the germline ends.

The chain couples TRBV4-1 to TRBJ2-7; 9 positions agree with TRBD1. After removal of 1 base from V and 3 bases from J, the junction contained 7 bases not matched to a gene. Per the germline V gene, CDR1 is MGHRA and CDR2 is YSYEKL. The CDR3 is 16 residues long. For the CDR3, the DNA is TGCGCCAGCAGCCAAGTTGAGGGACAGGGCATCTACGAGCAGTACTTC. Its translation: CASSQVEGQGIYEQYF.

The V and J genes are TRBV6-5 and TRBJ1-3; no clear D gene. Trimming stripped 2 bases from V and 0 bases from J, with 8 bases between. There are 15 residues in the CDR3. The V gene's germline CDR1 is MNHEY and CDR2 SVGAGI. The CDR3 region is CASSYLPVSGNTIYF. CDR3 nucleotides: TGTGCCAGCAGTTACCTGCCGGTCTCTGGAAACACCATATATTTT.